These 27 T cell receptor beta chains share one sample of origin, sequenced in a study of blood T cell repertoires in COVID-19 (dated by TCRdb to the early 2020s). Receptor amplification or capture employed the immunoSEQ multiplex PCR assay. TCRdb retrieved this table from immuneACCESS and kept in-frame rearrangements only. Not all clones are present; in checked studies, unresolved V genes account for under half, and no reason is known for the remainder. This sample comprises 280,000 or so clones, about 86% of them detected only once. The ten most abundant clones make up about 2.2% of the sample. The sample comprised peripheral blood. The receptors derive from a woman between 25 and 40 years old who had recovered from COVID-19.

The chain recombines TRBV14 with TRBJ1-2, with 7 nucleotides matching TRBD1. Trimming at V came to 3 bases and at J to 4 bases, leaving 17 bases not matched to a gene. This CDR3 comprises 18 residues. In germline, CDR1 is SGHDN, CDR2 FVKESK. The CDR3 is CASSQKTWGAQGGYGYTF. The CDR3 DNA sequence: TGTGCCAGCAGCCAGAAGACCTGGGGGGCGCAGGGGGGCTATGGCTACACCTTC.

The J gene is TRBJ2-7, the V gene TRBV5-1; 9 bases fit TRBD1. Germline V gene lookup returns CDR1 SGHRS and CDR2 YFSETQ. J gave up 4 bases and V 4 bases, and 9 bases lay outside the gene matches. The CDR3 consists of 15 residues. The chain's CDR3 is CASSPSGQGPYEQYF. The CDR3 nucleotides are TGCGCCAGCAGCCCCTCGGGACAGGGTCCTTACGAGCAGTACTTC.

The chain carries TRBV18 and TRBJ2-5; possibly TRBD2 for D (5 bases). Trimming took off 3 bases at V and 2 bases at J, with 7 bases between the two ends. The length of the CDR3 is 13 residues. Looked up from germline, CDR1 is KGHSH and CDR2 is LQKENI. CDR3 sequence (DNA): TGTGCCAGCTCACCGGGGAGACAAGAGACCCAGTACTTC. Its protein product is CASSPGRQETQYF.

As DNA, the CDR3 is TGTGCCATCAATGACAGGGAGGATCAGCCCCAGCATTTT. This translates into CAINDREDQPQHF. The chain carries TRBV10-3 and TRBJ1-5; TRBD1 matches 7 bases. The trim removed 7 bases at V and 5 bases at J, leaving 5 bases unmatched. CDR3 size: 13 residues. Germline CDR1 ENHRY, CDR2 SYGVKD.

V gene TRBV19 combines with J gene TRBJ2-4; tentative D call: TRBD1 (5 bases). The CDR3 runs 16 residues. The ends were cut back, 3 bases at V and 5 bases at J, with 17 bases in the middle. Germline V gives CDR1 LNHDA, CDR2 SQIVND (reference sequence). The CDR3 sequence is CASSMGRGRTQNIQYF. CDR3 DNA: TGTGCCAGTAGTATGGGGCGCGGACGAACACAAAACATTCAGTACTTC.

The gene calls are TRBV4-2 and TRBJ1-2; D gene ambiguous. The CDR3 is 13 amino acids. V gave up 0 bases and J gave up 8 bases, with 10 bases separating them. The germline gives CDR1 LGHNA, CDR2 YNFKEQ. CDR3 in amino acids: CASSQDIGVGYTF. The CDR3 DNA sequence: TGTGCCAGCAGCCAAGATATCGGGGTCGGCTACACCTTC.

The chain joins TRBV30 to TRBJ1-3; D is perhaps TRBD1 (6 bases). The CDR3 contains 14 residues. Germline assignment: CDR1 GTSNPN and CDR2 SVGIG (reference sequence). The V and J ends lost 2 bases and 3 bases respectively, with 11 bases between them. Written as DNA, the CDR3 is TGTGCCTGGAGTCCAGGGGCGCGTGGAAACACCATATATTTT. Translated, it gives CAWSPGARGNTIYF.

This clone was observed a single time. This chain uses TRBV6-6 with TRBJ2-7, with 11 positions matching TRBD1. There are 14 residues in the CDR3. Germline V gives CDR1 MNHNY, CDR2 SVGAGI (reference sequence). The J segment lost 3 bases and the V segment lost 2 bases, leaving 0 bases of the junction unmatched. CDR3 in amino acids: CASSYGTGGYEQYF. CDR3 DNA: TGTGCCAGCAGTTACGGGACAGGGGGCTACGAGCAGTACTTC.

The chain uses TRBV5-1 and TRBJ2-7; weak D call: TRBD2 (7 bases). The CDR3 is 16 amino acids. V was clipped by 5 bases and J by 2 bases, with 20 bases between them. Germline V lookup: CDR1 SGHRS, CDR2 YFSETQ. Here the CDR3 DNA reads TGCGCCAGCAGACCGGGGAGGGGGGAGTCCCCCTACGAGCAGTACTTC. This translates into CASRPGRGESPYEQYF.

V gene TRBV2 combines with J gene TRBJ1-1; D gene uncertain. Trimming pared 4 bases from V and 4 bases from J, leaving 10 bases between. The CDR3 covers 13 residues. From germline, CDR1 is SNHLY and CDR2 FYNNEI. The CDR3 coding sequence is TGTGCCAGCAGTGCCCAGGAGGTCACTGAAGCTTTCTTT. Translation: CASSAQEVTEAFF.

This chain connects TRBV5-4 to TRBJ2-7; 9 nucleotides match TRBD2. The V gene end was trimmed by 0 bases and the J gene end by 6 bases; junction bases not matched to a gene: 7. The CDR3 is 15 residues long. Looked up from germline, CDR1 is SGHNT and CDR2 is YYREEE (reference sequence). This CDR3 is CASSLASGIGTEQYF. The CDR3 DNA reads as TGTGCCAGCAGCTTGGCTAGCGGGATAGGGACCGAGCAGTACTTC.

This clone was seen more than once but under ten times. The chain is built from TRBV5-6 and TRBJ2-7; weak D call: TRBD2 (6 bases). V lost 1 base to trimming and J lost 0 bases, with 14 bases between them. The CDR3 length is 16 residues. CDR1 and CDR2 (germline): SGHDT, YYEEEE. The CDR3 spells CASSLLGGKSSYEQYF. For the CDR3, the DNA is TGTGCCAGCAGCTTGTTGGGCGGGAAGAGCTCCTACGAGCAGTACTTC.

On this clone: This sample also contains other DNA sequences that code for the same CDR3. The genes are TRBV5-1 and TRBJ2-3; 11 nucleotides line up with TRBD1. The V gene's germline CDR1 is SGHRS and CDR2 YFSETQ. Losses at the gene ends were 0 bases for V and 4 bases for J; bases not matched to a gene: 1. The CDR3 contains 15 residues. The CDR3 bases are TGCGCCAGCAGCTTGGGGACAGGGGGCGCAGATACGCAGTATTTT. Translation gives CASSLGTGGADTQYF. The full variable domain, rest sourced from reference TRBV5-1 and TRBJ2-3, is KAGVTQTPRYLIKTRGQQVTLSCSPISGHRSVSWYQQTPGQGLQFLFEYFSETQRNKGNFPGRFSGRQFSNSRSEMNVSTLELGDSALYLCASSLGTGGADTQYFGPGTRLTVL.

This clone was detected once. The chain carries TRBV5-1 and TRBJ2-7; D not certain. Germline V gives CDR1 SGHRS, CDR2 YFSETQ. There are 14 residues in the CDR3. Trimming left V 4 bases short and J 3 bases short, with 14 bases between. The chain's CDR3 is CASSPADKIYEQYF. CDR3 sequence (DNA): TGCGCCAGCAGCCCGGCAGACAAGATCTACGAGCAGTACTTC.

In DNA, the CDR3 is TGTGCCAGCAGTTACTCGACAGGGGGAAAAGCTGAAGCTTTCTTT. Residues: CASSYSTGGKAEAFF. The V gene is TRBV6-5, the J gene TRBJ1-1, with 9 bases that match TRBD1. Germline CDR1 MNHEY, CDR2 SVGAGI. The V segment lost 0 bases and the J segment 6 bases; nucleotides outside the gene matches: 5. The CDR3 consists of 15 residues.

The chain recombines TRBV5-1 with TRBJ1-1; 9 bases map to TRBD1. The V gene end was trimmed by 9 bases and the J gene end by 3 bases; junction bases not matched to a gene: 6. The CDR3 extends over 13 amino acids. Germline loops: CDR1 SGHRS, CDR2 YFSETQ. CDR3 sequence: CATRTGEDTEAFF. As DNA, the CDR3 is TGCGCCACACGGACAGGGGAGGACACTGAAGCTTTCTTT.

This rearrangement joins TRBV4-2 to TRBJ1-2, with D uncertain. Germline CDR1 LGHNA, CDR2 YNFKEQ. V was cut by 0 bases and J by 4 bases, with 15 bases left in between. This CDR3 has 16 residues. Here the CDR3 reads CASSQETEVVIYGYTF. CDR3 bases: TGTGCCAGCAGCCAAGAGACGGAGGTTGTGATCTATGGCTACACCTTC.

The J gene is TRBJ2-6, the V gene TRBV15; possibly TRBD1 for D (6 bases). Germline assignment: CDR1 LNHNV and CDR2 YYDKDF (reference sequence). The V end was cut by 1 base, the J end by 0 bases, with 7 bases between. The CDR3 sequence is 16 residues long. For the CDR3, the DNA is TGTGCCACCAGCAGAGCGACAGGCTCTGGGGCCAACGTCCTGACTTTC. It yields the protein CATSRATGSGANVLTF.

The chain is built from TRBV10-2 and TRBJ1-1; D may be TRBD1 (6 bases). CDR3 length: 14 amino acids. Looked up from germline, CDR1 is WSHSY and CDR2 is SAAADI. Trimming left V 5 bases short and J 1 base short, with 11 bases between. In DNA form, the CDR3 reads TGCGCCAGCAGTTCCGGGACAACGAACACTGAAGCTTTCTTT. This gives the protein CASSSGTTNTEAFF.

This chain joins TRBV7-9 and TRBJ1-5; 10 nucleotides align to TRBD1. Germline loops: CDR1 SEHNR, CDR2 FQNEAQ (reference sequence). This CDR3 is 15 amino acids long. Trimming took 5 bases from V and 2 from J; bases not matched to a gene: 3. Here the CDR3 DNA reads TGTGCCAGCAGCCCAGGGACAGGGGGCAATCAGCCCCAGCATTTT. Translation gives CASSPGTGGNQPQHF.

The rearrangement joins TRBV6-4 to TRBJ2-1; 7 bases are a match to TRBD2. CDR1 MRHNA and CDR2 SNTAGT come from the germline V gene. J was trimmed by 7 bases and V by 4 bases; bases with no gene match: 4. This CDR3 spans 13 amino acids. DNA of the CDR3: TGTGCCAGCAGTGTGAGGGAGGGGAATGAGCAGTTCTTC. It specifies CASSVREGNEQFF.

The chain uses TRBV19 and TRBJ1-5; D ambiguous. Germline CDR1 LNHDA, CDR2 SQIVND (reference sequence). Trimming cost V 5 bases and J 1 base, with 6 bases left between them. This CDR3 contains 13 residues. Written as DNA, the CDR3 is TGTGCCAGTAGTGCGGAGAGCAATCAGCCCCAGCATTTT. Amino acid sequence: CASSAESNQPQHF.

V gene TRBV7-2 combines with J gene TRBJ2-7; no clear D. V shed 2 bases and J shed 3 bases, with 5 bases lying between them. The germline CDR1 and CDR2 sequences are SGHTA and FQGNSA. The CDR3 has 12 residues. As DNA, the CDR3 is TGTGCCAGCAGCTTATCCGGCTACGAGCAGTACTTC. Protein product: CASSLSGYEQYF.

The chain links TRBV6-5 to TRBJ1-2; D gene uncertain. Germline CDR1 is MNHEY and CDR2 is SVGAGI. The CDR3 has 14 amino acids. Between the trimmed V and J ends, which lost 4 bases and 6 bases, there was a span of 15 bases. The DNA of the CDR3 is TGTGCCAGCAGTTTTCGTTCGGGGTACGATGGCTACACCTTC. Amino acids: CASSFRSGYDGYTF.

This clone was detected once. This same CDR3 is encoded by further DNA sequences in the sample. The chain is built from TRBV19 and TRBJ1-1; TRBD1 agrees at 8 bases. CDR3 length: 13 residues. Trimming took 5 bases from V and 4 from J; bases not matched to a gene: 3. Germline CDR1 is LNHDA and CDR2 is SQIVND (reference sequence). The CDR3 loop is CASSVTGGTEAFF. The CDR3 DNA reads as TGTGCCAGTAGTGTAACAGGGGGCACTGAAGCTTTCTTT.

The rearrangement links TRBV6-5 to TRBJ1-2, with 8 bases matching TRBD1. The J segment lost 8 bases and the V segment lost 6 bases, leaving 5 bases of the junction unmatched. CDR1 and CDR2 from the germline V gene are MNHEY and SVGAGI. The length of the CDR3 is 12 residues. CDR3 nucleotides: TGTGCCAGCAGCCTCAGGGGGCGAGGCTACACCTTC. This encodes CASSLRGRGYTF.

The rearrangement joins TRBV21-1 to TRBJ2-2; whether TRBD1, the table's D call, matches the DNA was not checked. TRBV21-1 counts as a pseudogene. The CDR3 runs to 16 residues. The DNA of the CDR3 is TGTGCCAGCAGCCTAAATTCTGGGGCAGGGGCCGGGGAGCTGTTTTTT. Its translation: CASSLNSGAGAGELFF.